These 12 T cell receptor beta chains originate from one sample sequenced in a study of CD8 T cells in ankylosing spondylitis. TCRdb re-analysed the 5' RACE reads in MiXCR, keeping a single row per CDR3 protein. The profile shows around 210,000 distinct CDR3 sequences, 7.5% to 9.5% of them singletons. Sequenced: blood, either unsorted or a sorted T cell fraction (not recorded which). The receptors here all came from a female donor with ankylosing spondylitis or in good health (not recorded which).

The V call is TRBV20-1, the J call TRBJ1-2, with 9 bases matching TRBD1. The CDR3 runs to 16 residues. Germline assignment: CDR1 DFQATT and CDR2 SNEGSKA (reference sequence). With V trimmed by 0 bases and J by 5 bases, 10 bases remained unmatched. The CDR3 DNA reads TGCAGTGCTAGAGAAACGGATGGGACAGGGCGGTATGGCTACACCTTC. It encodes CSARETDGTGRYGYTF.

This clonotype has a count of ten or more. The genes are TRBV7-2 and TRBJ2-4, with TRBD2 as a possible D gene (6 bases). V was trimmed by 4 bases and J by 8 bases, leaving 15 bases between them. CDR1 and CDR2 from the germline V gene are SGHTA and FQGNSA. The CDR3 consists of 14 residues. The CDR3 DNA sequence: TGTGCCAGCAGCTCCCGGACTATCGGGGACATTCAGTACTTC. Translation gives CASSSRTIGDIQYF.

This clonotype was seen more than once but under ten times. CDR3: CASSYLRGPTGELFF. CDR3 DNA: TGTGCCAGCAGTTACCTTCGAGGGCCCACCGGGGAGCTGTTTTTT. The chain couples TRBV6-2 or TRBV6-3 to TRBJ2-2; tentative D call: TRBD2 (5 bases). V lost 2 bases to trimming and J lost 4 bases, with 11 bases between them. This CDR3 has 15 amino acids. From germline, CDR1 is MNHEY and CDR2 SVGEGT.

This clonotype was picked up many times. The chain has TRBV25-1 and TRBJ2-2; TRBD2 agrees at 8 bases. The CDR3 has 16 residues. The V segment lost 2 bases and the J segment 5 bases; nucleotides outside the gene matches: 7. Per the germline V gene, CDR1 is MGHDK and CDR2 is SYGVNS. CDR3 residues: CASSEGSGRVTGELFF. The CDR3 DNA follows: TGTGCCAGCAGTGAAGGCAGCGGGAGAGTTACCGGGGAGCTGTTTTTT.

In this sample, this clonotype turned up many times. The chain couples TRBV19 to TRBJ2-6; 8 bases agree with TRBD1. The CDR3 has 17 amino acids. V lost 9 bases and J lost 0; bases outside the gene matches: 10. Per the germline V gene, CDR1 is LNHDA and CDR2 is SQIVND (reference sequence). The CDR3 sequence is CASTLRQGNSGANVLTF. The CDR3, as DNA: TGTGCCAGCACCCTTCGACAGGGGAACTCTGGGGCCAACGTCCTGACTTTC.

This clonotype was seen many times. The chain recombines TRBV6-1 with TRBJ2-5, with unresolved D. The CDR3 loop spans 16 amino acids. Trimming removed 7 bases from V and 1 base from J, with 19 bases in between. Per germline, CDR1 MNHNS and CDR2 SASEGT. The CDR3 loop is CASKGPTAWVQETQYF. For the CDR3, the DNA is TGTGCCAGCAAGGGTCCCACGGCCTGGGTCCAAGAGACCCAGTACTTC.

The chain carries TRBV19 and TRBJ2-2; TRBD1 agrees at 8 bases. CDR3 size: 20 residues. V was clipped by 5 bases and J by 8 bases; unmatched bases: 25. Germline V CDR1 and CDR2: LNHDA, SQIVND (reference sequence). CDR3 nucleotides: TGTGCCAGTAGTCCGTGGACAGGGCCCCTGACCACCCTTCTAGGAGGGGAGCTGTTTTTT. It encodes CASSPWTGPLTTLLGGELFF.

The table lists this clonotype with many counts. The genes are TRBV6-2 or TRBV6-3 and TRBJ2-1; TRBD2 matches 13 bases. J was trimmed by 7 bases and V by 4 bases; bases with no gene match: 4. The CDR3 covers 15 residues. Germline V CDR1 and CDR2: MNHEY, SVGEGT. CDR3 residues: CASSWTSGSTNEQFF. In nucleotides, the CDR3 is TGTGCCAGCAGTTGGACTAGCGGGAGTACGAATGAGCAGTTCTTC.

In its sample, this clonotype was seen many times. This rearrangement joins TRBV7-2 to TRBJ2-1; 11 bases agree with TRBD2. CDR3 length: 15 residues. CDR1 SGHTA and CDR2 FQGNSA come from the germline V gene. Trimming cost V 4 bases and J 4 bases; bases outside gene matches: 3. CDR3 loop: CASSSTSGKYNEQFF. In DNA, the CDR3 is TGTGCCAGCAGCTCGACTAGCGGGAAATACAATGAGCAGTTCTTC.

The genes are TRBV19 and TRBJ1-5; D remains ambiguous. This CDR3 is built from 15 residues. Trimming shortened V by 1 base and J by 5 bases, and 12 bases separated the two germline ends. CDR1 and CDR2 (germline): LNHDA, SQIVND (reference sequence). The CDR3 region has the DNA TGTGCCAGTAGTATAGCCCCCGAAATTTATCAGCCCCAGCATTTT. As protein: CASSIAPEIYQPQHF. The full variable domain, completed using reference TRBV19 and TRBJ1-5, is DGGITQSPKYLFRKEGQNVTLSCEQNLNHDAMYWYRQDPGQGLRLIYYSQIVNDFQKGDIAEGYSVSREKKESFPLTVTSAQKNPTAFYLCASSIAPEIYQPQHFGDGTRLSIL.

This clonotype was recorded at least ten times. This sequence joins TRBV20-1 and TRBJ2-1, with unresolved D. The CDR3 length is 15 residues. V lost 6 bases to trimming and J lost 5 bases, with 20 bases between them. Germline loops: CDR1 DFQATT, CDR2 SNEGSKA (reference sequence). The CDR3 DNA follows: TGCAGTGCACGCCCACCCCCACTCCAACACAATGAGCAGTTCTTC. Its translation is CSARPPPLQHNEQFF.

This clonotype was seen ten or more times. The J gene is TRBJ1-1, the V gene TRBV15; D perhaps matches TRBD1 (6 bases). Germline V CDR1 and CDR2: LNHNV, YYDKDF (reference sequence). V lost 6 bases to trimming and J lost 2 bases, with 13 bases between them. The CDR3 is 14 residues long. The CDR3 spells CATRPRGGNTEAFF. The CDR3 coding sequence is TGTGCCACCAGACCGAGGGGGGGTAACACTGAAGCTTTCTTT.